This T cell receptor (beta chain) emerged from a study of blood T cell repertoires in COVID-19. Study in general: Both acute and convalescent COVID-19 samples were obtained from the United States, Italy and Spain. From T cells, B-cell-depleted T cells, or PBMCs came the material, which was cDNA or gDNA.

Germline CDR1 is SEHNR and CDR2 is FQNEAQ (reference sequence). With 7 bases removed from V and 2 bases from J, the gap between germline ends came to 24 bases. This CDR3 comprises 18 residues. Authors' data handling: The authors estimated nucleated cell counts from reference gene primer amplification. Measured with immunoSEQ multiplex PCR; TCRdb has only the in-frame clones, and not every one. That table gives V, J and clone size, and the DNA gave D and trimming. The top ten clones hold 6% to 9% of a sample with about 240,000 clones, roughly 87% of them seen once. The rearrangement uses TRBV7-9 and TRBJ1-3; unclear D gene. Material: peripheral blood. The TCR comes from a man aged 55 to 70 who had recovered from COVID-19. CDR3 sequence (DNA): TGTGCCAGCAACCTTCTTAGGGAGTGGATGGGCGCTGGAAACACCATATATTTT. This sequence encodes CASNLLREWMGAGNTIYF.